This is a list of T cell receptor beta chains from one sample in a study of T cell changes during pregnancy in multiple sclerosis. Repertoires were generated with immunoSEQ multiplex PCR, while TCRdb's copy carries only in-frame clones and drops some. The repertoire holds 50,000 or so clones, 93% seen once, with 1.5% to 2% in the top ten. Sample: peripheral blood, taken in the second trimester of pregnancy. Receptors originate from a female donor with multiple sclerosis, enrolled in a pregnancy study. Each CDR3 is given with its conserved first and last residue. A D gene is named only where the DNA matches it firmly. Clone size appears in some rows only: once, few, many, or a class for an expanded clone.

v_gene,abundance,j_gene,d_gene,CDR3nt,CDR3aa
TRBV4-3,.,TRBJ2-3,TRBD2,TGCGCCAGCAGCCAAGATTGGACTAGCGGCACAGATACGCAGTATTTT,CASSQDWTSGTDTQYF
TRBV4-3,.,TRBJ2-7,TRBD1,TGCGCCAGCAGCCCTACCCCGGGACAGGGCTACGAGCAGTACTTC,CASSPTPGQGYEQYF
TRBV7-8,.,TRBJ1-1,.,TGTGCCAGCAGCTTAGCAGGGGTAGCCACTGAAGCTTTCTTT,CASSLAGVATEAFF
TRBV5-6,once,TRBJ2-7,.,TGTGCCAGCAGCTGGGGGGACGGCTACGAGCAGTACTTC,CASSWGDGYEQYF
TRBV27,.,TRBJ2-7,TRBD2,TGTGCCAGCAGCCAACCGGGACTAGCGTACGAGCAGTACTTC,CASSQPGLAYEQYF
TRBV9,.,TRBJ2-1,TRBD2,TGTGCCAGCAGCCTGAGCGGGAACAATGAGCAGTTCTTC,CASSLSGNNEQFF
TRBV2,.,TRBJ1-5,TRBD1,TGTGCCAGCAGTGAGCGGACAGGGGGAAATCAGCCCCAGCATTTT,CASSERTGGNQPQHF
TRBV7-8,.,TRBJ2-1,TRBD2,TGTGCCAGCAGCTCGACGGGAGGGCTCAATGAGCAGTTCTTC,CASSSTGGLNEQFF
TRBV13,.,TRBJ2-2,TRBD2,TGTGCCAGCAGCCCCCTTCTAGCGGGAGATAGTACCGGGGAGCTGTTTTTT,CASSPLLAGDSTGELFF
TRBV5-1,once,TRBJ2-3,.,TGCGCCAGCAGCTTACAGCCAACAGATACGCAGTATTTT,CASSLQPTDTQYF
TRBV5-8,.,TRBJ1-2,.,TGTGCCAGCAGCTCCACTTTTCATGGCTATGGCTACACCTTC,CASSSTFHGYGYTF
TRBV2,.,TRBJ2-3,.,TGTGCCAGCAGACCCCAGGGACTGGCGGGTACGCAGTATTTT,CASRPQGLAGTQYF
TRBV6-1,.,TRBJ2-2,.,TGTGCCAGTAGGAAGACGGGAGACACCGGGGAGCTGTTTTTT,CASRKTGDTGELFF
TRBV9,.,TRBJ2-1,.,TGTGCCAGCAGCGTAGGCGAGTCGCGCTACAATGAGCAGTTCTTC,CASSVGESRYNEQFF
TRBV6-5,.,TRBJ1-4,.,TGTGCCAGCAGTTACTACGGCCAGGGAGAAAAACTGTTTTTT,CASSYYGQGEKLFF
TRBV19,.,TRBJ2-1,TRBD2,TGTGCCAGTAGTATTTCTAGCGGGACTCAAAATGAGCAGTTCTTC,CASSISSGTQNEQFF
TRBV7-9,.,TRBJ2-7,.,TGTGCCAGCAGCTTAGCCAACAGGGACGAGCAGTACTTC,CASSLANRDEQYF
TRBV11-2,.,TRBJ2-5,TRBD1,TGTGCCAGCAGCTCATTGCTCGGGACAGATCGCCAAGAGACCCAGTACTTC,CASSSLLGTDRQETQYF
TRBV11-3,once,TRBJ2-2,.,TGTGCCAGCAGCTTACTCGTCGGGGAGCTGTTTTTT,CASSLLVGELFF
TRBV11-3,.,TRBJ1-2,TRBD1,TGTGCCAGCAGCCTACAGGGGACAGGAGCCTTTAACTATGGCTACACCTTC,CASSLQGTGAFNYGYTF
TRBV5-6,.,TRBJ2-7,.,TGTGCCAGCAGCTTTGAGACAGGAAACGAGCAGTACTTC,CASSFETGNEQYF
TRBV29-1,.,TRBJ2-2,TRBD2,TGCAGCGGGGGACTAGCGGGAGTCACCGGGGAGCTGTTTTTT,CSGGLAGVTGELFF
TRBV28,.,TRBJ2-3,.,TGTGCCAGCACCGGTTCGGGGGGCTCGCGATATACGCAGTATTTT,CASTGSGGSRYTQYF
TRBV7-9,.,TRBJ1-1,TRBD1,TGTGCCAGCAGCCCCCTAAGGGACAGGGATAAAGCTTTCTTT,CASSPLRDRDKAFF
TRBV5-4,.,TRBJ1-1,.,TGTGCCAGCAGCTTGATACAGGGTGACACTGAAGCTTTCTTT,CASSLIQGDTEAFF
TRBV29-1,few,TRBJ1-1,.,TGCAGCGTTGATGAGGGAGCTTTCTTT,CSVDEGAFF
TRBV7-9,.,TRBJ2-1,TRBD2,TGTGCCAGCAGCTTAGATCCGCTAGCGGGAGTAGTGAATGAGCAGTTCTTC,CASSLDPLAGVVNEQFF
TRBV27,.,TRBJ2-3,TRBD2,TGTGCCAGCAGTTTTAAATTCCTAGCGGGAGAGGTAGATACGCAGTATTTT,CASSFKFLAGEVDTQYF
TRBV27,.,TRBJ2-2,TRBD2,TGTGCCAGCAGTTGGCAGGGGCCGAGCGGGAGGACCGGGGAGCTGTTTTTT,CASSWQGPSGRTGELFF
TRBV5-1,.,TRBJ2-7,TRBD2,TGCGCCAGCAGCTTGAACCCCAGCGGGAGGACCTACGAGCAGTACTTC,CASSLNPSGRTYEQYF
TRBV6-5,.,TRBJ2-4,.,TGTGCCAGCAGTCCCGGGAACCTAGCCAAAAACATTCAGTACTTC,CASSPGNLAKNIQYF
TRBV6-6,.,TRBJ2-1,.,TGTGCCAGCAGTAGAAGCGAGAATGAGCAGTTCTTC,CASSRSENEQFF
TRBV5-4,few,TRBJ2-7,.,TGTGCCAGCAGCTTGTTGAGCGGAGGCGAGCAGTACTTC,CASSLLSGGEQYF
TRBV4-1,.,TRBJ2-2,.,TGCGCCAGCAGCCAAGAAGGCGGAGCCACCGGGGAGCTGTTTTTT,CASSQEGGATGELFF
TRBV7-8,.,TRBJ2-6,TRBD2,TGTGCCAGCAGCGTCGGACTAGCGGGGAACTCTGGGGCCAACGTCCTGACTTTC,CASSVGLAGNSGANVLTF
TRBV7-2,.,TRBJ2-1,TRBD2,TGTGCCAGCAGCTTAGGAGGAGCGGGAGGCAATGAGCAGTTCTTC,CASSLGGAGGNEQFF
TRBV28,.,TRBJ2-7,TRBD1,TGTGCCAGCAACCCCCTGGGACAGGGTAGCGAGCAGTACTTC,CASNPLGQGSEQYF
TRBV27,.,TRBJ2-7,.,TGTGCCAGCAGTTTTAACAGGGGGGGCGAGCAGTACTTC,CASSFNRGGEQYF
TRBV29-1,.,TRBJ2-4,TRBD2,TGCAGCGTACGACTAGCACTAGCCAAAAACATTCAGTACTTC,CSVRLALAKNIQYF
TRBV19,few,TRBJ1-1,TRBD1,TGTGCCAGTAAATGGACAGGGGAATACACTGAAGCTTTCTTT,CASKWTGEYTEAFF
TRBV7-9,.,TRBJ2-7,.,TGTGCCAGCAGCCATATGCAGGGGTCGTACGAGCAGTACTTC,CASSHMQGSYEQYF
TRBV5-6,.,TRBJ2-2,TRBD2,TGTGCCAGCAGCTTGGCCGGGACTAGATACACCGGGGAGCTGTTTTTT,CASSLAGTRYTGELFF
TRBV28,.,TRBJ1-2,TRBD1,TGTGCCAGCAGACACCTCCGGGACAGGTCCTATGGCTACACCTTC,CASRHLRDRSYGYTF
TRBV29-1,.,TRBJ2-1,TRBD2,TGCAGCGTTAAGCCGGGGGGACGAAATGAGCAGTTCTTC,CSVKPGGRNEQFF
TRBV30,.,TRBJ1-2,.,TGTGCCTGGAGTGTCGTGGGGGCCCTCTCTACCTTC,CAWSVVGALSTF
TRBV15,.,TRBJ2-3,.,TGTGCCACCAGCAGAGATGGAGGGACGGGAAGAGATACGCAGTATTTT,CATSRDGGTGRDTQYF
TRBV7-9,.,TRBJ1-2,TRBD1,TGTGCCAGCAATGTCGGACAGGGTGGCTATGGCTACACCTTC,CASNVGQGGYGYTF
TRBV27,.,TRBJ2-7,.,TGTGCCAGCAAAATGCGGAGCGCATCCTCCTACGAGCAGTACTTC,CASKMRSASSYEQYF
TRBV2,.,TRBJ2-7,.,TGTGCCAGCAGAGGTGGAGGGTCCCCCGAGCAGTACTTC,CASRGGGSPEQYF
TRBV6-4,.,TRBJ2-2,.,TGTGCCAGCAGTGACTCACCGGGACAGAACACCGGGGAGCTGTTTTTT,CASSDSPGQNTGELFF
TRBV19,.,TRBJ1-2,TRBD1,TGTGCCAGTAGTACTGGACAGGAGGCGAGATATGGCTACACCTTC,CASSTGQEARYGYTF
TRBV6-5,.,TRBJ2-1,TRBD1,TGTGCCAGCAGTTACGACAGGGGGCTCTACAATGAGCAGTTCTTC,CASSYDRGLYNEQFF
TRBV28,.,TRBJ1-1,TRBD1,TGTGCCAGCAGCTTACAGGGGGGCACTGAAGCTTTCTTT,CASSLQGGTEAFF
TRBV19,few,TRBJ1-2,.,TGTGCCAGTAGTCTCCGGCAGGCACCCTACACCTTC,CASSLRQAPYTF
TRBV2,.,TRBJ2-7,.,TGTGCCAGCAGTGAAGCGGGCTTAAAAGTCTACGAGCAGTACTTC,CASSEAGLKVYEQYF
TRBV7-2,.,TRBJ2-1,TRBD2,TGTGCCAGCAGTAGGACTAGCGGGGCCTACAATGAGCAGTTCTTC,CASSRTSGAYNEQFF